These 6 T cell receptor beta chains were all obtained from the same sample, sequenced in a study of cytomegalovirus exposure and HLA in healthy donors. Use of 60 Vbeta and 13 Jbeta primers characterized the PCR. TCRdb's table, derived via immunoSEQ multiplex PCR, lists solely in-frame clones and lacks some. The sample has approximately 180,000 clones; around 85% are singletons. The sequenced material came from PBMCs. The receptors were sampled from a young man in good health and CMV-seronegative.

This chain joins TRBV2 and TRBJ2-5, with TRBD1 matching 10 bases. CDR1 is SNHLY and CDR2 is FYNNEI in the germline V gene. The CDR3 is 14 amino acids. Unmatched junction bases numbered 5, after V lost 6 bases and J lost 4 bases. CDR3 in DNA: TGTGCCAGCAGAGAGACAGGGGGCGGAGAGACCCAGTACTTC. This translates into CASRETGGGETQYF.

This chain joins TRBV5-4 and TRBJ1-2; no reliable D call. The length of the CDR3 is 14 residues. Germline assignment: CDR1 SGHNT and CDR2 YYREEE (reference sequence). V was shortened by 0 bases and J by 0 bases, with 6 bases between the two germline ends. The CDR3 is CASSLAGTNYGYTF. CDR3 nucleotide sequence: TGTGCCAGCAGCTTGGCGGGTACTAACTATGGCTACACCTTC.

This chain links TRBV4-3 with TRBJ2-5; D not certain. Germline CDR1 and CDR2: LGHNA and YSLEER. Trimming stripped 4 bases from V and 1 base from J, with 13 bases between. The CDR3 is made up of 15 amino acids. CDR3 sequence reads: CASSLESRSQETQYF. The DNA of the CDR3 is TGCGCCAGCAGCCTTGAGTCGCGGAGCCAAGAGACCCAGTACTTC.

The rearrangement uses TRBV5-5 and TRBJ2-3; possible D gene TRBD1, 6 bases. V gave up 1 base and J gave up 5 bases, with 17 bases separating them. The CDR3 is 16 residues long. The germline V gene has CDR1 SGHKS and CDR2 YYEKEE (reference sequence). The CDR3 DNA reads as TGTGCCAGCAGCTTGAGGGCAGGGGAAATGGGAGATACGCAGTATTTT. It translates to CASSLRAGEMGDTQYF.

V gene TRBV19 combines with J gene TRBJ2-1; D is possibly TRBD2 (5 bases). The V and J ends lost 4 bases and 0 bases respectively, with 13 bases between them. The V gene's germline CDR1 is LNHDA and CDR2 SQIVND (reference sequence). The CDR3 covers 16 residues. The CDR3: CASSTASRRSYNEQFF. The CDR3 region has the DNA TGTGCCAGTAGTACCGCTAGCCGCCGCTCCTACAATGAGCAGTTCTTC.

This chain joins TRBV5-4 and TRBJ2-3; D is undetermined. V lost 4 bases, J lost 0 bases, and 9 bases lay in between. CDR1 and CDR2 (germline): SGHNT, YYREEE (reference sequence). CDR3 length: 14 residues. CDR3: CASSLGGSTDTQYF. In nucleotides, the CDR3 is TGTGCCAGCAGCCTAGGCGGAAGCACAGATACGCAGTATTTT. The full variable domain, in which reference TRBV5-4 and TRBJ2-3 provide the parts outside the CDR3, is ETGVTQSPTHLIKTRGQQVTLRCSSQSGHNTVSWYQQALGQGPQFIFQYYREEENGRGNFPPRFSGLQFPNYSSELNVNALELDDSALYLCASSLGGSTDTQYFGPGTRLTVL.